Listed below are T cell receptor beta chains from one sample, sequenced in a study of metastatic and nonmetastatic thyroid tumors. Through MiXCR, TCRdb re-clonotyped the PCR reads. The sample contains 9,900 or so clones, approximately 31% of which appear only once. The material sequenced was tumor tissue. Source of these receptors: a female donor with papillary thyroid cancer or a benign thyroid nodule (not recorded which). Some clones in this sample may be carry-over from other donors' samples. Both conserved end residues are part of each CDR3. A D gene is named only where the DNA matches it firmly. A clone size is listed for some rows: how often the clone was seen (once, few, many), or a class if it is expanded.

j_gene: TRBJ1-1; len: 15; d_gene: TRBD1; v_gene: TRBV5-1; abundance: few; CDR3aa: CASSIMGQGETEAFF; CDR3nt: TGCGCCAGCAGCATAATGGGACAGGGAGAAACTGAAGCTTTCTTT
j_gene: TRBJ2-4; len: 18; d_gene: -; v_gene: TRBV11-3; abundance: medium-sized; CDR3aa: CASSLDSGDPGIKNIQYF; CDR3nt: TGTGCCAGCAGCTTAGATTCGGGGGACCCCGGGATTAAAAACATTCAGTACTTC
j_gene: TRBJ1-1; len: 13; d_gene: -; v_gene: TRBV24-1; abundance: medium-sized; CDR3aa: CATSDLGRTEAFF; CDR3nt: TGTGCCACCAGTGATTTGGGGAGGACTGAAGCTTTCTTT
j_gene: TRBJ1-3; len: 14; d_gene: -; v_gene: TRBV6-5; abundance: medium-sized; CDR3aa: CASSYSTSAGTIYF; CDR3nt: TGTGCCAGCAGTTACTCGACGAGCGCGGGGACCATATATTTT
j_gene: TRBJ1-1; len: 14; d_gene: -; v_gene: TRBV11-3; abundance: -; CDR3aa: CASSSTVGNTEAFF; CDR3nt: TGTGCCAGCAGCTCCACTGTAGGGAACACTGAAGCTTTCTTT
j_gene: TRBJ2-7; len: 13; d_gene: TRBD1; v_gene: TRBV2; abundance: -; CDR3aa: CASVAVQGGEQYF; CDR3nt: TGTGCCAGCGTCGCGGTACAGGGGGGCGAGCAGTACTTC
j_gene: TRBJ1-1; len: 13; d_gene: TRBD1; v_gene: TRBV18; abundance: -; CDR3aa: CASSPDRGTEAFF; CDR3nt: TGTGCCAGCTCACCAGACAGGGGGACTGAAGCTTTCTTT
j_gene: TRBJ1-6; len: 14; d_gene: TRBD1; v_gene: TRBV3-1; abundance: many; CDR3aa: CASSLGQSYSPLHF; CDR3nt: TGTGCCAGCAGCCTGGGACAGAGTTATTCACCCCTCCACTTT
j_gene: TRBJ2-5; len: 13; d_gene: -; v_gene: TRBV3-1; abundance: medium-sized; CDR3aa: CAIKEGLGETQYF; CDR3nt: TGTGCCATTAAGGAGGGGCTCGGGGAGACCCAGTACTTC
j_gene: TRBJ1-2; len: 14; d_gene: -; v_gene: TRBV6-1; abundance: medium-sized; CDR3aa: CASSEVRAHYGYTF; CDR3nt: TGTGCCAGCAGTGAAGTCCGCGCGCACTATGGCTACACCTTC
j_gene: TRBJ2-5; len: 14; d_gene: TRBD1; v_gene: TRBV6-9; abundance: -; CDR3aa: CASSDSGQRETQYF; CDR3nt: TGTGCCAGCAGTGATTCGGGACAGAGAGAGACCCAGTACTTC
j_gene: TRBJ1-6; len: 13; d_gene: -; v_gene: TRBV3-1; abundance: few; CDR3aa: CASSQMRDSPLHF; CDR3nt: TGTGCCAGCAGCCAAATGAGGGATTCACCCCTCCACTTT
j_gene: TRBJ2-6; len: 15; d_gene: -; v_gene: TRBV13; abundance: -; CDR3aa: CASRGGGTGANVLTF; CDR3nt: TGTGCCAGCAGGGGTGGGGGAACTGGGGCCAACGTCCTGACTTTC
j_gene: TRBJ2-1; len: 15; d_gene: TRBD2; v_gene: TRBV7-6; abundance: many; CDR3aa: CASSLVAGGFNEQFF; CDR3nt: TGTGCCAGCAGCTTAGTCGCGGGGGGTTTCAATGAGCAGTTCTTC
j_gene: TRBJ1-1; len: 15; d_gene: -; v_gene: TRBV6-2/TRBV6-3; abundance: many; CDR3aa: CASSKNRQEGAEAFF; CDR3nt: TGTGCCAGCAGTAAAAACCGACAGGAGGGTGCTGAAGCTTTCTTT
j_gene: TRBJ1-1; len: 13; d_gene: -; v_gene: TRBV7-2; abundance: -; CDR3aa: CASTRQMNTEAFF; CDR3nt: TGTGCCAGCACGAGACAGATGAACACTGAAGCTTTCTTT
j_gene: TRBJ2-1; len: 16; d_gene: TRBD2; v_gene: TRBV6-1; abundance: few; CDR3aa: CASLWREEDAYNEQFF; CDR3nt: TGTGCCAGCTTGTGGCGGGAGGAGGATGCCTACAATGAGCAGTTCTTC
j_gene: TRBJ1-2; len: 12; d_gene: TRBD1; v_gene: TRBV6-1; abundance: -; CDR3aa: CASSGTGDGYTF; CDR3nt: TGTGCCAGCTCCGGGACAGGCGATGGCTACACCTTC
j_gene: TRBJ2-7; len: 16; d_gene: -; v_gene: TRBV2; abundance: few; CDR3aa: CASSEDGTALSYEQYF; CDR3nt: TGTGCCAGCAGTGAAGATGGCACAGCACTATCCTACGAGCAGTACTTC
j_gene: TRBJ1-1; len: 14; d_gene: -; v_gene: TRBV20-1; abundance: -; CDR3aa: CSARDRVLNTEAFF; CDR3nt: TGCAGTGCTAGAGATAGAGTACTGAACACTGAAGCTTTCTTT
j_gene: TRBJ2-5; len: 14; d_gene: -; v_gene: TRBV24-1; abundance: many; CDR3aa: CATSDTGFSETQYF; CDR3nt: TGTGCCACCAGTGATACGGGGTTTTCAGAGACCCAGTACTTC
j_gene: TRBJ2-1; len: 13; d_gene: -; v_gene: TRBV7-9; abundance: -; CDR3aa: CASILEFVGEQFF; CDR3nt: TGTGCCAGCATCTTAGAGTTCGTCGGGGAGCAGTTCTTC
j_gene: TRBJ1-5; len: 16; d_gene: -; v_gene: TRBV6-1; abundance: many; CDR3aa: CASSPLRGRDNQPQHF; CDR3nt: TGTGCCAGCAGTCCCCTTCGGGGGCGCGACAATCAGCCCCAGCATTTT
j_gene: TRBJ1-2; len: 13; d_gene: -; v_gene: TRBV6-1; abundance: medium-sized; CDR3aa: CASVVNNDYGYTF; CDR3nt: TGTGCCAGCGTCGTGAACAACGACTATGGCTACACCTTC
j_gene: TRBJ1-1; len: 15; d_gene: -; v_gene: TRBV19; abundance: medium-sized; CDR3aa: CASSIDRGDESMAFF; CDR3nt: TGTGCCAGTAGTATAGATCGGGGGGACGAGTCGATGGCTTTCTTT
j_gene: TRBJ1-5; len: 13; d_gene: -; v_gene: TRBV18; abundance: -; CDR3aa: CASSQGNNQPQHF; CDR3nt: TGTGCCAGCTCACAGGGAAACAATCAGCCCCAGCATTTT
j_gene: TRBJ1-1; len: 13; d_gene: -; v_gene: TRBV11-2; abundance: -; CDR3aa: CASSASMNTEAFF; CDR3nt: TGTGCCAGCAGCGCCTCTATGAACACTGAAGCTTTCTTT
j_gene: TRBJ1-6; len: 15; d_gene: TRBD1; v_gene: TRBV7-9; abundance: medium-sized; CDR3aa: CASSSMTGAFSPLHF; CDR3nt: TGTGCCAGCAGCTCGATGACAGGGGCGTTTTCACCCCTCCACTTT
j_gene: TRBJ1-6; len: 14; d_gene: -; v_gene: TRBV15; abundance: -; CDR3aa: CATSTGGDNSPLHF; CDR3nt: TGTGCCACCAGCACGGGAGGTGATAATTCACCCCTCCACTTT
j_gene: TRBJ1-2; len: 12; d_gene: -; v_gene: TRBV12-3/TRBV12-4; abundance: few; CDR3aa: CASRIGDLGYTF; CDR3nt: TGTGCCAGCAGAATAGGGGATCTTGGCTACACCTTC
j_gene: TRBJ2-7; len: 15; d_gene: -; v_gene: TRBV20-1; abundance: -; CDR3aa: CSARDLEGQVYEQYF; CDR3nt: TGCAGTGCTAGAGATCTAGAGGGGCAGGTCTACGAGCAGTACTTC
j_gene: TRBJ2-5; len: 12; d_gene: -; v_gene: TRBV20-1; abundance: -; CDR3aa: CSAQPPQETQYF; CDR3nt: TGCAGTGCCCAGCCCCCTCAAGAGACCCAGTACTTC
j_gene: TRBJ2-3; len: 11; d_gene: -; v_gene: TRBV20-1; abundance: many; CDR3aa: CSGQGTDTQYF; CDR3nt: TGCAGTGGCCAGGGGACAGATACGCAGTATTTT
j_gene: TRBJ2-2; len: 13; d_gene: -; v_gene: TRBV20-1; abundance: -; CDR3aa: CSAKGGDTGELFF; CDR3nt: TGCAGTGCTAAGGGCGGGGACACCGGGGAGCTGTTTTTT
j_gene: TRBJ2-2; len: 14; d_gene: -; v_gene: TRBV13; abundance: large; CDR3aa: CASSLVSGTGELFF; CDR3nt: TGTGCCAGCAGCTTAGTCTCGGGCACCGGGGAGCTGTTTTTT
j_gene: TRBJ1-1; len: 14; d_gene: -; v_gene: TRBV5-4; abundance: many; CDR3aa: CASSLVGTNTEAFF; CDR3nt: TGTGCCAGCAGCTTGGTTGGGACCAACACTGAAGCTTTCTTT
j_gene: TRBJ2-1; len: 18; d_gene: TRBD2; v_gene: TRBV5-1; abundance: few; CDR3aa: CASSPRGSGRLTTNEQFF; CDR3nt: TGCGCCAGCAGCCCCCGAGGTAGCGGGAGGTTGACAACAAATGAGCAGTTCTTC
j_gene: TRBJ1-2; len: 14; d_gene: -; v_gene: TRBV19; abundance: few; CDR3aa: CASSTDRLNYGYTF; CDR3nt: TGTGCCAGTAGTACTGACAGGCTTAACTATGGCTACACCTTC
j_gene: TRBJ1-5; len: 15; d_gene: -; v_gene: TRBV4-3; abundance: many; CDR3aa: CASSQEAGDNQPQHF; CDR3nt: TGCGCCAGCAGCCAGGAGGCGGGGGACAATCAGCCCCAGCATTTT
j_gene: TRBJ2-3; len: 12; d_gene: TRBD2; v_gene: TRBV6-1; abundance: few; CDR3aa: CASRLAGDTQYF; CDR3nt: TGTGCCAGCAGACTAGCGGGGGATACGCAGTATTTT
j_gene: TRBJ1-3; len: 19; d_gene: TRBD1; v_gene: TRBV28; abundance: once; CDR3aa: CASSLYVGTEIFSGNTIYF; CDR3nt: TGTGCCAGCAGTTTATACGTCGGGACAGAAATATTCTCTGGAAACACCATATATTTT
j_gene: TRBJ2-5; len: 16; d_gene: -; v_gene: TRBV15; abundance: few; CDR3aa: CATSDTPKHRGHTQYF; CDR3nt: TGTGCCACCAGCGACACACCTAAGCATCGGGGGCACACCCAGTACTTC